A selection of T cell receptor beta chains follows, all from one sample in a study of T cell responses to AZD1222 COVID-19 vaccine. Assay: immunoSEQ multiplex PCR; the TCRdb copy retains only in-frame clones and omits some. This table has fewer than 110,000 clones, 91% appearing once. The material was peripheral blood, obtained on day 0 of AZD1222 vaccination. Every receptor here comes from an adult in good health. CDR3s leave out the opening cysteine and the closing phenylalanine or tryptophan. Rows give clone size only sometimes, using once, few, many, or a class for an expanded clone.

size	V	CDR3
.	TRBV5-4	ASSTGEDEKLF
.	TRBV28	ASSFTSGSNEQY
.	TRBV28	ASISGGTGDEKLF
.	TRBV6-5	ASTLSAGGGDTQY
.	TRBV20-1	SASSRGLGYT
.	TRBV5-1	ASSTGTAPWEQY
.	TRBV28	ATAAAGRGYT
.	TRBV12-3/TRBV12-4	ASSRGVREQY
.	TRBV7-9	ASSRYRTETNEKLF
.	TRBV19	ASSIGTGTNIQY
.	TRBV28	ASSSQGGTDTQY
.	TRBV7-6	ASSLGNKVEQY
.	TRBV19	ASSGPGHGATEAF
once	TRBV5-6	ASRSTSVSSYNEQF
once	TRBV29-1	SGRAGSGGDSPLH
.	TRBV11-1	ASSPKTGEGYEQY
.	TRBV24-1	ATSDWGTTTDTQY
.	TRBV5-1	ASSSDRASYGYT
.	TRBV28	ASSTPGLLNEQF
.	TRBV19	ASTDRARGYT
.	TRBV12-3/TRBV12-4	ASSLDYYNEQF
.	TRBV28	ASSPLVGETSYEQY
.	TRBV5-1	ASTPRRFGETQY
.	TRBV7-2	ASSSGTGSGNTIY
.	TRBV19	ASSPQGTGELF
.	TRBV21-1	ASSKIVAGLAGVSYEQY
.	TRBV7-9	ASSPRQGPGSYEQY
few	TRBV7-2	ASSLGLAYQETQY
.	TRBV5-1	ASWERDLYNEQF
.	TRBV5-1	ASSTAGSAYEQY
.	TRBV30	AWKIIAQARNTIY
once	TRBV3-1/TRBV3-2	ASSQVEGTQY
.	TRBV10-3	AISEKAVTYEQY
.	TRBV5-1	ASSLGRSSGANVLT
.	TRBV5-1	ASSLGTSVAYEQY
.	TRBV30	AWSVFTLAGVYEQY
.	TRBV5-4	ASSPTGSLSTDTQY
.	TRBV19	ASTTPRSVAKNIQY
.	TRBV27	ASSLVGTSARGANVLT
.	TRBV5-1	ASSFSTSGQETQY
.	TRBV7-2	ASSLTLGWYQETQY
.	TRBV19	ASSMIQGAYEQY
.	TRBV28	ASSFNYLNTGELF
few	TRBV29-1	SVEDLTTWGEQY
.	TRBV18	ASSLQAGTGSADTQY
.	TRBV5-1	ASSLGLAGAYEQY
.	TRBV10-3	AISAWGGGYEQY
.	TRBV28	ASSLALRAGVAGELF
.	TRBV19	ASSLSGLDTQY
.	TRBV5-4	ASSLRPNTEAF
.	TRBV28	ASSWGGQIEKLF
.	TRBV5-4	ASSLGLSTDTQY
.	TRBV28	ASSPREPNYGYT